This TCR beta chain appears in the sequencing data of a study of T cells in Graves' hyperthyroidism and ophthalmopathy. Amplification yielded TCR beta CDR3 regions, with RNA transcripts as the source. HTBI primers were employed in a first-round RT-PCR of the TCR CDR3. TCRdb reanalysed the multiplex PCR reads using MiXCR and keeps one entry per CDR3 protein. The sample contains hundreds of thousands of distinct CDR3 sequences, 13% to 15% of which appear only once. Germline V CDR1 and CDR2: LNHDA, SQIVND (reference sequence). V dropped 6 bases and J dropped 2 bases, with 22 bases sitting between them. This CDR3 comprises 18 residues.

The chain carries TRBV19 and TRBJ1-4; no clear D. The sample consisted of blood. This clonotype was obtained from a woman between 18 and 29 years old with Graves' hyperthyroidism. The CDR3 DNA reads TGTGCCAGTAGCCGTGGAGACACTGCCCTTTTTACTAATGAAAAACTGTTTTTT. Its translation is CASSRGDTALFTNEKLFF. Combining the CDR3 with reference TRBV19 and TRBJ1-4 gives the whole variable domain DGGITQSPKYLFRKEGQNVTLSCEQNLNHDAMYWYRQDPGQGLRLIYYSQIVNDFQKGDIAEGYSVSREKKESFPLTVTSAQKNPTAFYLCASSRGDTALFTNEKLFFGSGTQLSVL.